The clone carrying this T cell receptor (beta chain) was picked up one time. The target antigen is unknown. This entry comes from a study of response to subunit inactivated influenza vaccine. MiXCR, run by TCRdb on the RT-PCR reads, gives a single entry per CDR3 protein. Here the sample spans some 640,000 distinct CDR3 sequences, about 15% being singletons. This CDR3 is built from 16 residues. In germline, CDR1 is MGHRA, CDR2 YSYEKL. Trimming pared 6 bases from V and 3 bases from J, leaving 18 bases between. Study-wide results and limits: The authors put forward the suggestion that each seasonal influenza vaccination may bring in only a limited number of new T cells.

J is TRBJ2-1 and V is TRBV4-1, with D perhaps being TRBD1 or TRBD2 (5 bases each). The sequence came from a man in his fifties or sixties who received an inactivated influenza vaccine. Source: PBMCs from blood, taken 14 days before vaccination. The CDR3 nucleotides are TGCGCCAGCAGTATTCAAGCGGCAGGGAACTACAATGAGCAGTTCTTC. This sequence encodes CASSIQAAGNYNEQFF.